The sequence of this T cell receptor beta chain was determined in a study of cytomegalovirus exposure and HLA in healthy donors. As for the study in general: Most genotyped donors, around four fifths of 398, had Caucasian-associated genetic ancestry.

This CDR3 region has 15 residues. Germline V gene data show CDR1 as MGHRA and CDR2 as YSYEKL. The study ran its PCR with 60 Vbeta and 13 Jbeta primers. Data came from immunoSEQ multiplex PCR; TCRdb stores just in-frame clones and leaves some out. Among approximately 100,000 clones listed, about 80% were seen once. The clonotype originates from a man between 40 and 49 years old in good health and CMV-seronegative. Sample: PBMCs. The genes are TRBV4-1 and TRBJ2-5; 10 bases are shared with TRBD2. The DNA end favors TRBJ2-7, so the J call may be wrong. The DNA of the CDR3 is TGCGCCAGCAGCCCCCAGCGGGGGGGCCTCTACGAGCAGTACTTC. Protein: CASSPQRGGLYEQYF.